Sequencing of this T cell receptor beta chain was carried out in a study of T cell responses to AZD1222 COVID-19 vaccine. V gave up 1 base and J gave up 8 bases, with 11 bases separating them. There are 13 residues in the CDR3. Germline V lookup: CDR1 MDHEN, CDR2 SYDVKM. Assay: immunoSEQ multiplex PCR; the TCRdb copy retains only in-frame clones and omits some. The sample carries 100,000 to 120,000 clones, about 81% recorded once. The V call is TRBV28, the J call TRBJ1-1; tentative D call: TRBD1 (5 bases). The specimen was peripheral blood, collected on day 0 of AZD1222 vaccination. The sequence was obtained from an adult in good health. CDR3 sequence reads: CASSLFGQGEAFF. The DNA of the CDR3 is TGTGCCAGCAGTTTATTCGGGCAGGGCGAAGCTTTCTTT.